This T cell receptor (beta chain) came from a study of T cell clonotyping in hematopoietic cell transplantation. Worth noting for this clone: Its specificity is unknown.

Findings and caveats of the study: Few recipient clonotypes overlapped donors; over 95% were de novo at given depth. After transplant, recipient diversity fell while pathologically expanded clonotypes grew through day 180.

In germline, CDR1 is SGHDT, CDR2 YYEEEE. V was clipped by 4 bases and J by 4 bases; unmatched bases: 7. CDR3 length: 15 residues. Assay used: immunoSEQ multiplex PCR; TCRdb lists only in-frame clones, some missing. There are 10,000 to 15,000 clones in the sample; around 90% occur only once, and 1.2% lies in the top ten. Specimen: peripheral blood mononuclear cells. The chain links TRBV5-6 to TRBJ1-2; 10 bases map to TRBD1. The receptor comes from a man younger than 40 in good health. Some clones in this sample may be carry-over from other donors' samples. CDR3 loop: CASSQPGTGAYGYTF. CDR3 DNA: TGTGCCAGCAGCCAACCAGGGACAGGGGCCTATGGCTACACCTTC.